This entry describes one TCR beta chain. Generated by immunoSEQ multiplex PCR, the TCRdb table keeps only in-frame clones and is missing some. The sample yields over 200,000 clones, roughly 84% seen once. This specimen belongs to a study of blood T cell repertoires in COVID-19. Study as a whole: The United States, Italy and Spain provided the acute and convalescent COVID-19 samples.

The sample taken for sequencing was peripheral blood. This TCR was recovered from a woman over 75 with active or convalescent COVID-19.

The CDR3 coding sequence is TGTGCCAGCAGCTTAGTCGGAGCAACCTCTGGGGCCAACGTCCTGACTTTC. Amino acids: CASSLVGATSGANVLTF. The V gene is TRBV11-2, the J gene TRBJ2-6; D ambiguous. The V end lost 1 base, the J end lost 0 bases, and 10 bases lay between the germline ends. This CDR3 contains 17 residues. Per germline, CDR1 SGHAT and CDR2 FQNNGV.